This T cell receptor beta chain was observed in a study of CD8+CD57+ T cells in acquired aplastic anemia. The length of the CDR3 is 14 residues. Germline lookup yields CDR1 LNHNV and CDR2 YYDKDF (reference sequence). This clonotype was seen many times. A read error may account for a junction end that differs from germline. Profiling of TCR beta VDJ combinations and CDR3 sequences used genomic DNA as template. TCRdb redid the calling of the reads with MiXCR, one entry per CDR3 protein. Of under 200,000 distinct CDR3 sequences in the sample, around 75% were seen once. Sequencing was done on patients that had shown CD8+CD57+ cell expansion by flow cytometry.

The chain has TRBV15 and TRBJ2-1, with 8 bases identical to TRBD2. Sequenced input: sorted CD4+, CD8+, or CD8+CD57+ T cells (not recorded which) from PBMCs. The TCR comes from a human donor with aplastic anemia. Here the CDR3 DNA reads TGTGCCACCAGCGAGCGGGAGATGGGGAATGTGCAGTTCTTC. Protein product: CATSEREMGNVQFF.